These T cell receptor beta chains were read from a single sample in a study of breast tumors, draining lymph nodes, adjacent tissues. TCRdb redid the calling of the multiplex PCR reads with MiXCR, one entry per CDR3 protein. The sample yields 20,000 to 25,000 distinct CDR3 sequences, roughly three fifths seen once. Sequenced input: tumor-adjacent breast tissue. These receptors were obtained from a female donor with breast cancer. Some clones in this sample may be carry-over from other donors' samples. The conserved cysteine and the conserved F or W are not part of the CDR3 here. D genes are given only for firm matches.

CDR3 protein	V gene	J gene	D gene
ASSLGGRETQY	TRBV6-2/TRBV6-3	TRBJ2-5	-
ASSGLALPQETQY	TRBV7-9	TRBJ2-5	TRBD2
SAISDRGRNEQY	TRBV20-1	TRBJ2-7	TRBD1
ASSHSWAWGDSSYEQY	TRBV6-5	TRBJ2-7	-
ASSIGNRNEQY	TRBV7-3	TRBJ2-7	-
SARVMGDATNEKLF	TRBV20-1	TRBJ1-4	-
ASRQAGENTIY	TRBV7-2	TRBJ1-3	-
ASSFRTSPMGELF	TRBV12-3/TRBV12-4	TRBJ2-2	-
ASGPRTSTNNEQF	TRBV7-2	TRBJ2-1	TRBD2
ASSFGSGRYEQY	TRBV7-9	TRBJ2-7	TRBD2
ASSVNRDYEQY	TRBV2	TRBJ2-7	-
ASSEGAPGYNEQF	TRBV3-1	TRBJ2-1	-
ASSPGTSGGDTQY	TRBV12-3/TRBV12-4	TRBJ2-3	TRBD2
SRTSGYNEQF	TRBV29-1	TRBJ2-1	TRBD2
ASTFGGAYGYT	TRBV28	TRBJ1-2	-
ASSLDGAGFDEQY	TRBV5-1	TRBJ2-7	-
ASSLPSESYEQY	TRBV5-4	TRBJ2-7	-
ASSEDRAQETQY	TRBV6-1	TRBJ2-5	TRBD1
ASSLGGVSGNTIY	TRBV7-3	TRBJ1-3	-
ASSQAGSSLGNEKLF	TRBV4-1	TRBJ1-4	-
ASSLGGRGLYGYT	TRBV7-2	TRBJ1-2	-
SAAGPSPDGYT	TRBV20-1	TRBJ1-2	-
ASSHSHRNTEAF	TRBV6-2/TRBV6-3	TRBJ1-1	-
ASGETGEGFGEQY	TRBV7-2	TRBJ2-7	-
ASSEEGWIEKLF	TRBV25-1	TRBJ1-4	-
SARLRATYEQY	TRBV20-1	TRBJ2-7	-
SASRPTGAQETQY	TRBV20-1	TRBJ2-5	TRBD1
ASSQGYEQY	TRBV3-1	TRBJ2-7	-
ASSFAGSNIQY	TRBV12-3/TRBV12-4	TRBJ2-4	-
ASSLEAGGPNEQF	TRBV5-1	TRBJ2-1	TRBD2
ASSLVSGTGAPGDLF	TRBV13	TRBJ1-4	TRBD1
SARDTTRGAQHSPLH	TRBV20-1	TRBJ1-6	-
ASSPGTGNYGST	TRBV7-2	TRBJ1-2	TRBD1
AISGQGNQPQH	TRBV10-3	TRBJ1-5	TRBD1
ASSQIRLAGVGVGYNEQF	TRBV6-1	TRBJ2-1	TRBD2
ASSIDHWGEQY	TRBV19	TRBJ2-7	-
SARAGGGLGHSPLH	TRBV20-1	TRBJ1-6	TRBD1
ASSTGQGIKTQY	TRBV12-3/TRBV12-4	TRBJ2-5	TRBD1
ATSRGAGGYGYT	TRBV15	TRBJ1-2	TRBD1
ASSTPGGPETQY	TRBV10-2	TRBJ2-5	TRBD1
ASSRRTGDYEQY	TRBV7-2	TRBJ2-7	TRBD1
SATTSGGAETQY	TRBV20-1	TRBJ2-5	TRBD2
ASSFLIPGRTKETQY	TRBV7-8	TRBJ2-5	-
ASSLRGQSTGELF	TRBV7-9	TRBJ2-2	TRBD1
ASSPRDRGREQY	TRBV7-2	TRBJ2-7	TRBD1
SAEGSYNEQF	TRBV20-1	TRBJ2-1	-
AWSGRGIVGELF	TRBV30	TRBJ2-2	-
ATSGLSGPNTGELF	TRBV24-1	TRBJ2-2	-